The clone carrying this T cell receptor (beta chain) has ten or more counts. This sample was included in a study of T cells in Graves' hyperthyroidism and ophthalmopathy. Germline V lookup: CDR1 SQVTM, CDR2 ANQGSEA. V dropped 4 bases and J dropped 5 bases, with 15 bases sitting between them. CDR3 length equals 14 residues. What was amplified from RNA transcripts were TCR beta CDR3 regions. Initially, a first-round RT-PCR of the TCR CDR3 employed the HTBI primer set. In TCRdb, the multiplex PCR reads were re-called with MiXCR into one record per CDR3 protein. Among around 600,000 distinct CDR3 sequences listed, about 15% were seen once.

This TCR was sampled from a woman between 45 and 60 years old with Graves' ophthalmopathy. The chain carries TRBV29-1 and TRBJ2-1, with D unclear. The sequenced material came from blood. The CDR3 reads CSVGAIGYNNEQFF. The CDR3 DNA sequence: TGCAGCGTTGGAGCGATCGGTTACAACAATGAGCAGTTCTTC.